This T cell receptor (beta chain) was retrieved from a study of cytomegalovirus exposure and HLA in healthy donors. Study-level background: An earlier analysis identified 117 million unique TCR beta sequences in approximately 170 million T cells.

Concerning this clone: Its cognate antigen is unknown.

The PCR used 60 Vbeta and 13 Jbeta primers. Produced via immunoSEQ multiplex PCR; TCRdb's table is partial and in-frame only. The sample records about 100,000 clones, about four fifths being singletons. Germline loops: CDR1 KGHSH, CDR2 LQKENI. This CDR3 spans 15 amino acids. The V end lost 4 bases, the J end lost 5 bases, and 15 bases lay between the germline ends. General study findings and limits: A later analysis associated some 16,000 TCR beta sequences with HLA alleles at a 0.05 false discovery rate. The authors considered a cluster of highly shared sequence variants likely to be a sequencing artifact. A later analysis linked a missense variant in DCLRE1C to the trimming of TCR beta V and J genes.

The rearrangement uses TRBV18 and TRBJ1-5; D might be TRBD1 (6 bases). The TCR sequence derives from a woman between 35 and 50 years old in good health and CMV-seronegative. Source material: PBMCs. CDR3 coding DNA: TGTGCCAGCTCACGACGGACAGTTACGGATCAGCCCCAGCATTTT. Protein: CASSRRTVTDQPQHF.